The 4 T cell receptor beta chains given below trace back to one sample, sequenced in a study of shared clonotypes between healthy human individuals. Using immunoSEQ multiplex PCR, the repertoire was profiled, and TCRdb retains in-frame clones only, with some absent. The sample carries under 650,000 clones, about 96% recorded once. Sequences were obtained from naive CD4+ T cells sorted from blood. Subset reported: CD45RA+ positively selected. These receptor sequences come from a woman in her 30s in good health.

This chain joins TRBV19 and TRBJ2-7; D possibly uses TRBD1 or TRBD2 (5 bases each). Deletions cut 10 bases from V and 1 base from J, with 8 bases between. CDR1 and CDR2 (germline): LNHDA, SQIVND (reference sequence). This CDR3 contains 11 residues. For the CDR3, the DNA is TGTGCCACCGGGGCTTCCTACGAGCAGTACTTC. Translated, it gives CATGASYEQYF.

The chain couples TRBV28 to TRBJ2-7; no clear D gene. CDR1 is MDHEN and CDR2 is SYDVKM in the germline V gene. V was shortened by 3 bases and J by 4 bases, with 16 bases between the two germline ends. The CDR3 loop spans 15 amino acids. As DNA, the CDR3 is TGTGCCAGCAGTTTCCCTGGCCAGCCAAGTTACGAGCAGTACTTC. This encodes CASSFPGQPSYEQYF.

The CDR3 DNA is TGTGCCAGCAGTTTATCAGGGGGCTATGGCTACACCTTC. Protein sequence: CASSLSGGYGYTF. The chain employs TRBV27 and TRBJ1-2; tentative D call: TRBD1 (6 bases). Trimming removed 0 bases at V and 4 bases at J, with 6 bases between. The CDR3 consists of 13 residues. Germline V lookup: CDR1 MNHEY, CDR2 SMNVEV (reference sequence).

The V call is TRBV10-3, the J call TRBJ1-2; D possibly corresponds to TRBD1 (5 bases). V lost 9 bases and J 8 bases, leaving 19 bases between the germline ends. Germline V gene sequence: CDR1 ENHRY, CDR2 SYGVKD. The CDR3 is 13 amino acids. The CDR3 DNA reads as TGTGCCATACAGGCGCCTGGGGGGGACGGCTACACCTTC. The encoded protein is CAIQAPGGDGYTF.